The clone carrying this T cell receptor beta chain was counted many times. No antigen is known for it. The junction had 9 bases not matched to a gene; V was cut back by 2 bases and J by 6 bases. This CDR3 spans 15 amino acids. CDR1 is MGHRA and CDR2 is YSYEKL in the germline V gene. TCRdb itself ran the 5' RACE reads through MiXCR, one entry per CDR3 protein. The data show hundreds of thousands of distinct CDR3 sequences, 10% to 15% seen once. This sample is part of a study of identical twins. Whole-study results and caveats: The study reached conclusions through statistical analysis that was cross-sectional, not following the same donors. Some out-of-frame alpha sequences were shared by twins, and these showed excess low generation probability. Twins' surplus sharing was weaker for beta out-of-frame sequences.

The same sample was also used in a study of yellow fever vaccine responses in identical twins.

The sample comprised PBMCs. The chain couples TRBV4-1 to TRBJ2-7; 8 bases are shared with TRBD1. This TCR derives from a woman younger than 30 in good health. The CDR3: CASSQSGTGVSEQYF. The DNA of the CDR3 is TGCGCCAGCAGCCAATCCGGGACAGGTGTGAGCGAGCAGTACTTC.